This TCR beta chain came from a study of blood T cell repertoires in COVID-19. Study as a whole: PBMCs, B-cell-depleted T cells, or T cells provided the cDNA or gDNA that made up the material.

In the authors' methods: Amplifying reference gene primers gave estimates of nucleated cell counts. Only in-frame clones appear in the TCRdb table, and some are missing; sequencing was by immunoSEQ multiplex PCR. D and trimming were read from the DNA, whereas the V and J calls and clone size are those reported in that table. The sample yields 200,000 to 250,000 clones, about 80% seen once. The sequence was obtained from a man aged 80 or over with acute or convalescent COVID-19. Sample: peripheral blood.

CDR3 DNA: TGTGCCACCAGTGGAATTGGAGGGAAAGAGACCCAGTACTTC. This sequence encodes CATSGIGGKETQYF. The chain recombines TRBV24-1 with TRBJ2-5, with D possibly being TRBD2 (6 bases). This CDR3 is built from 14 residues. V lost 5 bases to trimming and J lost 3 bases, with 12 bases between them. In germline, CDR1 is KGHDR, CDR2 SFDVKD.